This record looks at one TCR beta chain sequence and its context. Its antigen is unidentified. TCRdb reprocessed the reads with MiXCR, giving one entry per CDR3 protein. The table records approximately 1,000,000 distinct CDR3 sequences, roughly 31% of them present only once. The data were taken from a study of T cell repertoires in cytomegalovirus infection. Across the study: A matching HLA type, together with CMV infection, was signaled by public TCR beta signatures.

General study results and limits: HLA-C-restricted CMV clonotypes gave the most frequent clonotype in two of eight donors.

The V gene lost 2 bases and the J gene lost 8 bases, with 24 bases spanning the gap. CDR3 length equals 17 residues. The germline gives CDR1 MNHNS, CDR2 SASEGT. The sequences come from cultured CD8+ T cells from PBMCs, collected from culture after CMV antigen stimulation. The chain carries TRBV6-1 and TRBJ1-1, with a possible D match to TRBD1 (6 bases). The clonotype comes from a human donor in good health (CMV status not recorded). Some clones in this sample may be carry-over from other donors' samples. The CDR3 loop is CASSEPSRGRVPWEAFF. CDR3 nucleotide sequence: TGTGCCAGCAGTGAACCATCCAGGGGAAGGGTCCCCTGGGAAGCTTTCTTT.